The TCR beta chain described here comes from a study of CD8 T cells in Susac syndrome. It was with random hexamers that roughly 0.5 to 1 ug RNA was reverse transcribed. The method of amplification for TCR beta CDR3 was immunoSEQ multiplex PCR, covering 54 Vbeta and 13 Jbeta. TCRdb used MiXCR to reprocess the immunoSEQ multiplex PCR reads, holding one entry per CDR3 protein. Counted here are around 110,000 distinct CDR3 sequences, nearly 96% occurring once; the ten biggest clones make up approximately 0.15%. CDR3 size: 8 residues. Germline-derived CDR1 and CDR2 are SGHTA and FQGTGA. The material sequenced was CD4+ T cells from PBMCs. The chain employs TRBV7-3 and TRBJ2-3; D not certain. The receptor's source is a human donor with Susac syndrome. In nucleotides, the CDR3 is TGTGTCACAGATACGCAGTATTTT. Protein: CVTDTQYF.